One T cell receptor beta chain is described in this entry. Its binding antigen is unknown. No much larger clone is present one base from it, and per-base qualities are unavailable. The entry originates in a study of T cells in Graves' hyperthyroidism and ophthalmopathy (dated by TCRdb to the late 2010s). For the study in its entirety: Peripheral blood samples were taken at initial diagnosis, before any treatment was given. The study also compared thyroid tissue and blood T-cell repertoires from 5 to 7 Graves' hyperthyroidism patients. Following sampling, methimazole starting at 30 mg daily was given to hyperthyroidism patients, and high-dose intravenous methylprednisolone was given to ophthalmopathy patients. Prospective prediction of ophthalmopathy was tested in an independent validation cohort of under 20 hyperthyroidism patients and around 16 patients who later progressed to ophthalmopathy. The 75 to 100 discovery patients were randomly divided into training and test sets at a 7:3 ratio. A discovery cohort of around 100 patients, approximately 44 with Graves' ophthalmopathy and 55 to 60 with stable Graves' hyperthyroidism, was used to find distinguishing TCR V-J signatures. The paper reports TCR Vbeta CDR3 sequencing of over 130 peripheral blood samples: around 45 ophthalmopathy, 75 to 80 hyperthyroidism and approximately 17 progressor patients. What the study reported, not specific to this receptor: A model built on a 13 V-J signature distinguished ophthalmopathy from stable hyperthyroidism, reaching roughly 88% sensitivity and around 81% specificity in cross-validation and 80%/75% in testing. In validation, the model predicted progression to ophthalmopathy a median of roughly 6.5 months before onset, with approximately 68% sensitivity and about 72% specificity. Most expanded thyroid clonotypes (frequency above 0.001) were also detected in blood, suggesting blood repertoires may reflect thyroid immune responses. No statistical method was used to set the sample size in advance, and investigators knew the group allocation.

Stable Graves' hyperthyroidism was defined as the absence of progression to ophthalmopathy over 18 months of follow-up. Hyperthyroidism patients were newly diagnosed, with disease duration under 2 months, and aged 18 to 65 years. Any patient with an uncontrolled infection, another autoimmune disease, pregnancy or lactation was excluded. Clinical symptoms, serum thyroxine and TRAb, thyroid ultrasound, and orbital computed tomography formed the basis for the diagnoses. Ficoll-Paque density gradient centrifugation was used to isolate PBMCs from approximately 10 ml of fresh peripheral blood. Total RNA was extracted using Trizol reagent, and RNA quality was assessed on an Agilent 2100 Bioanalyzer. TCR beta CDR3 regions were amplified from RNA transcripts. For the first round of RT-PCR on the TCR CDR3, the HTBI primer set was used together with the Qiagen OneStep RT-PCR kit. Libraries were constructed in a second round of multiplex PCR, after which size selection and purification were performed. The libraries were sequenced on an Illumina HiSeq2000 using paired-end 100 bp reads. The authors' pipeline ran thus. SOAPnuke was used to process the raw data, removing reads that contained adapters or uncalled bases, had a mean Phred below 15, or lacked an exact match to the constant primer or identifier. High-quality paired reads were merged using COPE v1.2.5, and each unique nucleotide sequence was defined as a clonotype. MiTCR v1.1 was used to align the clonotypes against IMGT TRBV, TRBD and TRBJ reference segments. Analysis was restricted to V-J combinations with a frequency above 0.0001, which covered roughly 99% of repertoires. A TCS score was defined as the ratio of F50 (clonal expansion) to E x V (chaos), with BLOSUM62-based TCRdist applied between CDR3 peptides within each V-J. Welch's t-statistics and random forest reduced some 510 V-J features to some 14, which were used in a naive Bayes classifier (R e1071). The public reads were run again by TCRdb, first through fastp at Q25 and then through MiXCR, and only productive beta chains were kept. Each entry is one CDR3 protein sequence, shown with its most common DNA and genes. The V and J calls follow TCRdb's processing rather than the paper's. The sample table holds approximately 530,000 distinct CDR3 sequences, of which over 15% were seen once. Jointly, the top ten make up about 18% of the sample.

The CDR3 sequence holds 15 residues, the cysteine and phenylalanine included. The DNA shown is the 45-base CDR3, in frame from base 1. V is shortened by 3 bases, J by 0 bases, and the region joining them spans 9 bases. The germline V gene (reference sequence) gives CDR1 as SEHNR and CDR2 as FQNEAQ. The chain couples TRBV7-9 to TRBJ2-1; perhaps TRBD2 is the D gene, with 6 bases matching. The sample was blood. The sequence was collected from a woman in her late teens or twenties with Graves' hyperthyroidism. The DNA reads as follows: TGTGCCAGCAGCTTTGGCGGGGTCTCCTACAATGAGCAGTTCTTC. The encoded protein is CASSFGGVSYNEQFF.